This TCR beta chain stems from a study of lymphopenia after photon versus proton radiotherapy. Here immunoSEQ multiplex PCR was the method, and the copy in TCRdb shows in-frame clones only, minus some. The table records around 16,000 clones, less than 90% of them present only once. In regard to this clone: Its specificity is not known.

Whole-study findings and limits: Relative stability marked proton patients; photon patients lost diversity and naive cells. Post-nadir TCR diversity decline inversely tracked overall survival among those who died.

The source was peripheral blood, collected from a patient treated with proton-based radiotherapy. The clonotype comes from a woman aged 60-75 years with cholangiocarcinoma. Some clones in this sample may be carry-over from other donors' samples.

CDR3 loop: CASSSDRDGSYEQYF. CDR3 coding DNA: TGTGCCAGCAGCTCAGACCGGGACGGCTCCTACGAGCAGTACTTC. The gene calls are TRBV7-8 and TRBJ2-7; D is perhaps TRBD1 or TRBD2 (5 bases each). The V and J ends lost 4 bases and 0 bases respectively, with 13 bases between them. The CDR3 is 15 residues long. The germline gives CDR1 SGHVS, CDR2 FQNEAQ.